These 26 T cell receptor beta chains share one sample of origin, sequenced in a study of identical twins. Each CDR3 protein gets one entry after TCRdb re-called the 5' RACE reads with MiXCR. This sample has about 260,000 distinct CDR3 sequences, with around 6.6% found just once. This sample was shared with a second study, whose subject was yellow fever vaccine responses in identical twins.

Sequencing was carried out using memory (CD45RO+) T cells sorted from blood. The receptors were sampled from a woman under 30 in good health.

J is TRBJ2-1 and V is TRBV3-1; D is perhaps TRBD1 or TRBD2 (6 bases each). Germline CDR1 and CDR2: LGHDT and YNNKEL (reference sequence). The CDR3 is made up of 15 amino acids. The V gene lost 9 bases and the J gene lost 7 bases, with 22 bases spanning the gap. CDR3 nucleotide sequence: TGTGCCAGTTGGGGTTTTTCAGGGGCGGGAAATGAGCAGTTCTTC. This translates into CASWGFSGAGNEQFF.

This clonotype was counted between two and nine times. The rearrangement joins TRBV6-1 to TRBJ1-1, with TRBD1 identical over 7 bases. Germline V gene data show CDR1 as MNHNS and CDR2 as SASEGT. The CDR3 totals 14 residues. Germline trimming cut 6 bases from V and 7 bases from J; bases unmatched to any gene: 11. This chain's CDR3 is CASRPIQGQFEAFF. The CDR3 coding sequence is TGTGCCAGCAGGCCGATCCAGGGACAGTTTGAAGCTTTCTTT.

This sequence joins TRBV10-3 and TRBJ1-5, with D possibly matching TRBD1 (6 bases). Trimming cost V 0 bases and J 12 bases, with 15 bases left between them. Germline values: CDR1 ENHRY, CDR2 SYGVKD. The CDR3 is made up of 14 amino acids. Here the CDR3 reads CAISESAGANLQHF. CDR3 nucleotides: TGTGCCATCAGTGAGTCAGCGGGGGCCAACCTCCAGCATTTT.

In its sample, this clonotype was seen a few times. This sequence joins TRBV20-1 and TRBJ1-6, with unresolved D. Trimming removed 6 bases from V and 6 bases from J, with 12 bases in between. Germline CDR1 DFQATT, CDR2 SNEGSKA (reference sequence). The CDR3 is 13 amino acids. As DNA, the CDR3 is TGCAGTGCCCGAGGACCCGGTAATTCACCCCTCCACTTT. It yields the protein CSARGPGNSPLHF.

There are many counts of this clonotype. This chain joins TRBV6-2 or TRBV6-3 and TRBJ2-5; TRBD2 matches 8 bases. Germline V gene data show CDR1 as MNHEY and CDR2 as SVGEGT. Trimming removed 2 bases from V and 4 bases from J; junction bases left unmatched: 6. The CDR3 runs to 15 residues. CDR3 nucleotide sequence: TGTGCCAGCAGTTACACCGGGGGGGCCCCAGAGACCCAGTACTTC. Translation gives CASSYTGGAPETQYF.

This chain links TRBV6-2 or TRBV6-3 with TRBJ2-5; no clear D. The CDR3 consists of 15 residues. From germline, CDR1 is MNHEY and CDR2 SVGEGT. The V end lost 7 bases, the J end lost 5 bases, and 20 bases lay between the germline ends. The CDR3: CASIFSVGNSETQYF. The CDR3 nucleotides read TGTGCCAGCATCTTTTCGGTGGGGAACTCGGAGACCCAGTACTTC.

V usage is TRBV9 and J usage is TRBJ1-5; D unclear. The CDR3 totals 15 residues. CDR1 SGDLS and CDR2 YYNGEE come from the germline V gene. V was clipped by 0 bases and J by 0 bases, with 7 bases between them. CDR3 DNA sequence: TGTGCCAGCAGCGTAGGAGCATATAGCAATCAGCCCCAGCATTTT. Its protein is CASSVGAYSNQPQHF.

DNA of the CDR3: TGCGCCAGCAGCTTGGGACCCACTCGACAGGGAAACACAGATACGCAGTATTTT. Its protein product is CASSLGPTRQGNTDTQYF. V gene TRBV5-1 combines with J gene TRBJ2-3; TRBD1 agrees at 7 bases. The CDR3 consists of 18 residues. Germline trimming cut 0 bases from V and 2 bases from J; bases unmatched to any gene: 12. Germline-derived CDR1 and CDR2 are SGHRS and YFSETQ.

The rearrangement uses TRBV27 and TRBJ1-6; 7 bases fit TRBD1. The V gene end was trimmed by 4 bases and the J gene end by 5 bases; junction bases not matched to a gene: 8. This CDR3 is built from 16 residues. CDR1 is MNHEY and CDR2 is SMNVEV in the germline V gene (reference sequence). CDR3 protein: CASSSGRQGNNSPLHF. DNA of the CDR3: TGTGCCAGCAGTTCAGGTCGACAGGGAAATAATTCACCCCTCCACTTT.

The chain links TRBV7-9 to TRBJ2-1; 8 nucleotides agree with TRBD1. The V and J ends lost 1 base and 9 bases, in that order; junction bases with no gene match: 5. The CDR3 is 14 residues long. Germline CDR1 is SEHNR and CDR2 is FQNEAQ (reference sequence). The CDR3 protein is CASSLEVQGGEQFF. The CDR3, as DNA: TGTGCCAGCAGCTTAGAGGTACAGGGGGGTGAGCAGTTCTTC.

This clonotype was recorded at least ten times. The chain has TRBV5-6 and TRBJ2-1; a possible D gene is TRBD1 (6 bases). Germline-derived CDR1 and CDR2 are SGHDT and YYEEEE. Between the trimmed V and J ends, which lost 0 bases and 14 bases, there was a span of 15 bases. This CDR3 is built from 13 residues. CDR3 region: CASSLGGPSNEFF. CDR3 in DNA: TGTGCCAGCAGCTTGGGGGGGCCTTCAAATGAGTTCTTC.

This clonotype turned up a few times. The J gene is TRBJ2-3, the V gene TRBV6-1, with TRBD2 matching 9 bases. V lost 11 bases and J lost 2; bases outside the gene matches: 5. Germline V CDR1 and CDR2: MNHNS, SASEGT. There are 13 residues in the CDR3. CDR3 amino acids: CAGAGLATDTQYF. The CDR3 nucleotides are TGTGCCGGCGCGGGACTAGCCACAGATACGCAGTATTTT.

This chain connects TRBV3-1 to TRBJ1-6; no reliable D call. The CDR3 is made up of 16 amino acids. Germline-derived CDR1 and CDR2 are LGHDT and YNNKEL (reference sequence). The V end lost 5 bases, the J end lost 0 bases, and 11 bases lay between the germline ends. The CDR3 DNA reads TGTGCCAGCAGCTATTCCGGGAGCTCCTATAATTCACCCCTCCACTTT. Its translation: CASSYSGSSYNSPLHF.

The J gene is TRBJ1-3, the V gene TRBV5-6; 9 bases agree with TRBD1. CDR3 length equals 14 residues. The V gene end was trimmed by 9 bases and the J gene end by 0 bases; junction bases not matched to a gene: 4. CDR1 is SGHDT, CDR2 YYEEEE, per germline. The CDR3 nucleotides read TGTGCCACAAGGACAGGGGTCTCTGGAAACACCATATATTTT. It yields the protein CATRTGVSGNTIYF.

V usage is TRBV15 and J usage is TRBJ1-4; D uncertain. This CDR3 region has 15 residues. CDR1 and CDR2 (germline): LNHNV, YYDKDF (reference sequence). Trimming stripped 0 bases from V and 7 bases from J, with 12 bases between. Here the CDR3 DNA reads TGTGCCACCAGCAGAGAGAAGGGCCTAGGTGAAAAACTGTTTTTT. Its translation is CATSREKGLGEKLFF.

The rearrangement uses TRBV28 and TRBJ2-3, with 8 nucleotides matching TRBD1. The CDR3 totals 13 residues. Germline-derived CDR1 and CDR2 are MDHEN and SYDVKM. V was pared by 7 bases and J by 2 bases, with 2 bases of the junction left unmatched. CDR3 loop: CASNRGDTDTQYF. The CDR3 DNA sequence: TGTGCCAGCAACAGGGGGGACACAGATACGCAGTATTTT.

The chain carries TRBV20-1 and TRBJ1-2; 10 bases map to TRBD1. V gave up 1 base and J gave up 4 bases; unmatched junction bases: 6. This CDR3 region has 15 residues. Germline CDR1 DFQATT, CDR2 SNEGSKA (reference sequence). CDR3 DNA: TGCAGTGCTAGAGCAGGGACAGGGGTCGTCTATGGCTACACCTTC. As protein: CSARAGTGVVYGYTF.

This clonotype was detected a few times. The gene calls are TRBV2 and TRBJ1-6; D may be TRBD1 (6 bases). This CDR3 is 14 amino acids long. V lost 4 bases to trimming and J lost 9 bases, with 13 bases between them. CDR1 is SNHLY and CDR2 is FYNNEI in the germline V gene. CDR3 nucleotides: TGTGCCAGCAGTGGTGGACAGTCGGTTTCACCCCTCCACTTT. Residues: CASSGGQSVSPLHF.

This clonotype was recorded at least ten times. The rearrangement links TRBV3-1 to TRBJ2-3; D is ambiguous. Germline V gives CDR1 LGHDT, CDR2 YNNKEL (reference sequence). V was trimmed by 3 bases and J by 4 bases, leaving 2 bases between them. This CDR3 region has 11 residues. DNA of the CDR3: TGTGCCAGCAGCCACGCAGATACGCAGTATTTT. Translation: CASSHADTQYF.

This clonotype was counted a few times. The chain carries TRBV7-9 and TRBJ1-1, with 7 bases identical to TRBD1. This CDR3 comprises 16 residues. The germline V gene has CDR1 SEHNR and CDR2 FQNEAQ (reference sequence). The V and J ends lost 5 bases and 4 bases, in that order; junction bases with no gene match: 13. The CDR3 sequence: CASSVKGADRGTEAFF. The CDR3, as DNA: TGTGCCAGCAGCGTTAAGGGGGCGGATAGAGGCACTGAAGCTTTCTTT.

This clonotype has a handful of counts. This rearrangement joins TRBV3-1 to TRBJ2-5, with a weak D call TRBD2 (6 bases). The CDR3 is made up of 18 amino acids. Germline CDR1 is LGHDT and CDR2 is YNNKEL (reference sequence). Trimming took off 2 bases at V and 0 bases at J, with 19 bases between the two ends. CDR3 sequence reads: CASSQSWGTAGYQETQYF. DNA for the CDR3: TGTGCCAGCAGCCAATCCTGGGGAACGGCGGGGTACCAAGAGACCCAGTACTTC.

In this sample, this clonotype turned up many times. The chain's CDR3 is CSVDGDRSVTEAFF. The CDR3 DNA sequence: TGCAGCGTTGATGGCGACAGGTCTGTAACTGAAGCTTTCTTT. The V call is TRBV29-1, the J call TRBJ1-1, with D possibly matching TRBD1 (6 bases). The CDR3 is 14 residues long. Germline CDR1 reads SQVTM; CDR2 reads ANQGSEA. With 3 bases removed from V and 5 bases from J, the gap between germline ends came to 16 bases. Based on the CDR3 plus reference TRBV29-1 and TRBJ1-1, the full variable domain is SAVISQKPSRDICQRGTSLTIQCQVDSQVTMMFWYRQQPGQSLTLIATANQGSEATYESGFVIDKFPISRPNLTFSTLTVSNMSPEDSSIYLCSVDGDRSVTEAFFGQGTRLTVV.

V and J are TRBV13 and TRBJ2-5; 8 nucleotides line up with TRBD2. Germline assignment: CDR1 PRHDT and CDR2 FYEKMQ (reference sequence). The V segment lost 5 bases and the J segment 2 bases; nucleotides outside the gene matches: 4. The CDR3 consists of 14 residues. The CDR3 DNA reads as TGTGCCAGCAGCCCGCGGGGGGTACAAGAGACCCAGTACTTC. Encoded protein: CASSPRGVQETQYF.

The chain recombines TRBV7-6 with TRBJ2-1, with D possibly being TRBD2 (6 bases). This CDR3 comprises 18 residues. V dropped 1 base and J dropped 2 bases, with 18 bases sitting between them. Germline CDR1 SGHVS, CDR2 FNYEAQ. Here the CDR3 DNA reads TGTGCCAGCAGCTTAGACCCGCGCGAGGTAGCGGCCTACAATGAGCAGTTCTTC. Residues: CASSLDPREVAAYNEQFF.

This clonotype occurred many times. V is TRBV27 and J is TRBJ2-1; a weak D match, TRBD2 (6 bases). Germline V gene data show CDR1 as MNHEY and CDR2 as SMNVEV (reference sequence). V was pared by 9 bases and J by 8 bases, with 20 bases between. The CDR3 sequence is 14 residues long. CDR3 bases: TGTGCCAGGAGCAACAAGACTAGAGGGGATGAGCAGTTCTTC. It is translated as CARSNKTRGDEQFF.

J is TRBJ2-1 and V is TRBV10-1; 7 bases line up with TRBD2. In germline, CDR1 is WNHNN, CDR2 SYGVQD (reference sequence). Germline trimming cut 8 bases from V and 2 bases from J; bases unmatched to any gene: 9. The CDR3 runs 15 residues. The CDR3 DNA reads TGCGCCAGCGGGGAGGGCAACCCCCCCTACAATGAGCAGTTCTTC. This sequence encodes CASGEGNPPYNEQFF.